The 25 T cell receptor beta chains in this list originate from one sample, sequenced in a study of T cells in Graves' hyperthyroidism and ophthalmopathy. TCR beta CDR3 regions were amplified from RNA. TCR CDR3 underwent first-round RT-PCR with the HTBI primer set. In TCRdb, the multiplex PCR reads were re-called with MiXCR into one record per CDR3 protein. The table has about 320,000 distinct CDR3 sequences, approximately 17% seen once. Input material: blood. These receptors originate from a man aged 25-45 years with Graves' hyperthyroidism.

This clonotype has more than one count but fewer than ten. The genes are TRBV6-1 and TRBJ2-7, with D possibly TRBD2 on 7 matching bases. The CDR3 totals 15 residues. Germline lookup yields CDR1 MNHNS and CDR2 SASEGT. V lost 6 bases and J 1 base, leaving 16 bases between the germline ends. The CDR3 DNA reads TGTGCCAGCAGGGGGGGGGCCCCTCATTCCTACGAGCAGTACTTC. This codes for CASRGGAPHSYEQYF.

This clonotype was counted ten times or more. This sequence joins TRBV20-1 and TRBJ2-1, with a tentative D call TRBD2 (6 bases). The V gene's germline CDR1 is DFQATT and CDR2 SNEGSKA (reference sequence). CDR3 length equals 14 residues. With 0 bases removed from V and 0 bases from J, the gap between germline ends came to 6 bases. The CDR3 DNA follows: TGCAGTGCTAGAGATAGCGGCTCCTACAATGAGCAGTTCTTC. It specifies CSARDSGSYNEQFF.

This clonotype was observed at least ten times. The chain recombines TRBV6-1 with TRBJ1-2, with D hard to call. Germline V gene lookup returns CDR1 MNHNS and CDR2 SASEGT. The CDR3 has 15 residues. The V end lost 3 bases, the J end lost 8 bases, and 19 bases lay between the germline ends. CDR3 loop: CASSEVRRFVEGYTF. The CDR3 DNA reads as TGTGCCAGCAGTGAGGTTAGGCGTTTCGTAGAGGGCTACACCTTC.

The chain joins TRBV6-2 or TRBV6-3 to TRBJ2-7; D might be TRBD1 or TRBD2, each matching 5 bases. In germline, CDR1 is MNHEY, CDR2 SVGEGT. The CDR3 consists of 17 residues. V lost 6 bases and J 2 bases, leaving 23 bases between the germline ends. The CDR3 bases are TGTGCCAGCAGACGTCCCGCCCCCGGGGCGTCTACCTACGAGCAGTACTTC. This translates into CASRRPAPGASTYEQYF.

This clonotype was seen many times. The chain links TRBV20-1 to TRBJ1-1; TRBD1 might be the D (6 bases). There are 14 residues in the CDR3. Trimming left V 0 bases short and J 2 bases short, with 10 bases between. CDR1 and CDR2 (germline): DFQATT, SNEGSKA (reference sequence). This CDR3 is CSAREGHRNTEAFF. The CDR3 nucleotides read TGCAGTGCTAGAGAGGGACATAGAAACACTGAAGCTTTCTTT.

In its sample, this clonotype was seen a few times. A much larger clone differs from this one at a single base, so this may be a read error. This chain links TRBV18 with TRBJ2-5; tentative D call: TRBD1 (6 bases). This CDR3 has 15 amino acids. CDR1 KGHSH and CDR2 LQKENI come from the germline V gene. V was clipped by 0 bases and J by 5 bases, with 13 bases between them. The CDR3 spells CASSPPAYTGETQYF. DNA for the CDR3: TGTGCCAGCTCACCACCAGCTTATACAGGGGAGACCCAGTACTTC. Together with reference TRBV18 and TRBJ2-5, the CDR3 gives the full variable domain: NAGVMQNPRHLVRRRGQEARLRCSPMKGHSHVYWYRQLPEEGLKFMVYLQKENIIDESGMPKERFSAEFPKEGPSILRIQQVVRGDSAAYFCASSPPAYTGETQYFGPGTRLLVL.

CDR3 protein: CASRTLAGVGNYEQYF. The CDR3 coding sequence is TGTGCCAGCAGAACACTAGCGGGAGTTGGCAACTACGAGCAGTACTTC. This rearrangement joins TRBV28 to TRBJ2-7; 11 positions match TRBD2. The CDR3 loop spans 16 amino acids. Germline assignment: CDR1 MDHEN and CDR2 SYDVKM. The J segment lost 3 bases and the V segment lost 6 bases, leaving 10 bases of the junction unmatched.

This clonotype came up many times. This chain links TRBV7-9 with TRBJ2-3; either TRBD1 or TRBD2 may fit D (5 bases each). This CDR3 is 13 amino acids long. In germline, CDR1 is SEHNR, CDR2 FQNEAQ (reference sequence). The V end was cut by 4 bases, the J end by 6 bases, with 11 bases between. The CDR3, as DNA: TGTGCCAGCAGCTGGGACGTGAGGGATACGCAGTATTTT. Encoded protein: CASSWDVRDTQYF.

This sequence joins TRBV4-1 and TRBJ1-6; no clear D. From germline, CDR1 is MGHRA and CDR2 YSYEKL. Between the trimmed V and J ends, which lost 0 bases and 10 bases, there was a span of 7 bases. The CDR3 extends over 13 amino acids. DNA of the CDR3: TGCGCCAGCAGCCAAGATCCCCCCTCACCCCTCCACTTT. Protein: CASSQDPPSPLHF.

Turning to this clonotype: This may be a read error: a much more frequent sequence differs by one nucleotide. This chain links TRBV5-1 with TRBJ2-1, with 7 bases that match TRBD2. Germline V lookup: CDR1 SGHRS, CDR2 YFSETQ. Germline trimming cut 8 bases from V and 0 bases from J; bases unmatched to any gene: 5. The CDR3 runs 14 residues. DNA of the CDR3: TGCGCCAGTCGGGGGGAGGACTCCTACAATGAGCAGTTCTTC. It is translated as CASRGEDSYNEQFF.

CDR3 sequence reads: CASSLGGTGTNQPQHF. The CDR3 nucleotides are TGTGCCAGCAGCTTAGGGGGGACTGGAACCAATCAGCCCCAGCATTTT. This rearrangement joins TRBV7-9 to TRBJ1-5; TRBD1 might be the D (5 bases). Germline assignment: CDR1 SEHNR and CDR2 FQNEAQ (reference sequence). V lost 1 base to trimming and J lost 3 bases, with 13 bases between them. This CDR3 region has 16 residues.

This clonotype has a count of ten or more. The CDR3 sequence: CAWGAGGAYEQFF. CDR3 nucleotides: TGTGCCTGGGGGGCGGGAGGAGCCTATGAGCAGTTCTTC. This sequence joins TRBV30 and TRBJ2-1; the match to TRBD2 covers 8 bases. Germline loops: CDR1 GTSNPN, CDR2 SVGIG (reference sequence). The CDR3 covers 13 residues. Germline trimming cut 5 bases from V and 8 bases from J; bases unmatched to any gene: 8.

This clonotype came up many times. The CDR3 is CASSLIREGGAKNIQYF. The CDR3 nucleotides read TGTGCCAGCAGTCTAATACGGGAGGGGGGAGCCAAAAACATTCAGTACTTC. The chain has TRBV28 and TRBJ2-4; 8 nucleotides align to TRBD2. The CDR3 extends over 17 amino acids. The V segment lost 5 bases and the J segment 0 bases; nucleotides outside the gene matches: 9. CDR1 is MDHEN, CDR2 SYDVKM, per germline.

This clonotype has a count of ten or more. The chain is built from TRBV11-2 and TRBJ2-1; 9 bases agree with TRBD1. Unmatched junction bases numbered 13, after V lost 7 bases and J lost 0 bases. From germline, CDR1 is SGHAT and CDR2 FQNNGV. This CDR3 has 18 amino acids. CDR3 sequence reads: CASIPGQGTLSSYNEQFF. The CDR3 DNA follows: TGTGCCAGCATCCCGGGACAGGGCACCTTAAGCTCCTACAATGAGCAGTTCTTC.

V and J are TRBV11-3 and TRBJ1-4; D gene unclear. V was trimmed by 3 bases and J by 12 bases, leaving 17 bases between them. CDR3 length: 14 amino acids. Germline CDR1 and CDR2: SGHNT and YENEEA. The CDR3 DNA is TGTGCCAGCAGCTTGGAAGGGCGAGGCGTTGAACTGTTTTTT. It codes for CASSLEGRGVELFF. The full variable domain, its missing parts supplied by reference TRBV11-3 and TRBJ1-4, is EAGVVQSPRYKIIEKKQPVAFWCNPISGHNTLYWYLQNLGQGPELLIRYENEEAVDDSQLPKDRFSAERLKGVDSTLKIQPAELGDSAVYLCASSLEGRGVELFFGSGTQLSVL.

V usage is TRBV7-9 and J usage is TRBJ2-2, with D hard to call. Germline CDR1 and CDR2: SEHNR and FQNEAQ (reference sequence). Trimming took 11 bases from V and 4 from J, leaving 8 bases between them. There are 11 residues in the CDR3. CDR3 region: CASDGTGELFF. The CDR3 region has the DNA TGTGCCTCGGATGGCACCGGGGAGCTGTTTTTT.

The table lists this clonotype with many counts. The chain couples TRBV5-1 to TRBJ2-3; D gene ambiguous. Between the trimmed V and J ends, which lost 0 bases and 2 bases, there was a span of 4 bases. The CDR3 has 13 amino acids. The germline V gene encodes CDR1 SGHRS and CDR2 YFSETQ. The CDR3 protein is CASSLEFTDTQYF. The DNA for the CDR3 is TGCGCCAGCAGCTTGGAATTCACAGATACGCAGTATTTT.

This rearrangement joins TRBV10-3 to TRBJ2-7, with 7 nucleotides matching TRBD2. Unmatched junction bases numbered 10, after V lost 4 bases and J lost 4 bases. Germline V CDR1 and CDR2: ENHRY, SYGVKD. The CDR3 has 15 amino acids. In DNA, the CDR3 is TGTGCCATCAGTGGATCGGGAGTACTAGCGTACGAGCAGTACTTC. It is translated as CAISGSGVLAYEQYF.

The chain couples TRBV5-1 to TRBJ1-4; 8 positions agree with TRBD1. The CDR3 is 15 amino acids. Per germline, CDR1 SGHRS and CDR2 YFSETQ. The V gene end was trimmed by 1 base and the J gene end by 8 bases; junction bases not matched to a gene: 7. The chain's CDR3 is CASSLRQGQGEKLFF. As DNA, the CDR3 is TGCGCCAGCAGCTTGCGACAGGGGCAGGGGGAAAAACTGTTTTTT.

This clonotype came up many times. This sequence joins TRBV20-1 and TRBJ2-3, with 9 nucleotides matching TRBD2. Per germline, CDR1 DFQATT and CDR2 SNEGSKA (reference sequence). The junction had 8 bases not matched to a gene; V was cut back by 6 bases and J by 4 bases. This CDR3 is built from 14 residues. The CDR3 DNA sequence: TGCAGTGCGGGCAGCGGGAGGCTCTCAGATACGCAGTATTTT. Translation: CSAGSGRLSDTQYF.

This clonotype was detected ten times or more. The rearrangement links TRBV30 to TRBJ2-4, with 12 bases that match TRBD1. From germline, CDR1 is GTSNPN and CDR2 SVGIG (reference sequence). V was pared by 5 bases and J by 8 bases, with 4 bases of the junction left unmatched. The CDR3 sequence is 13 residues long. The CDR3 nucleotides are TGTGCCTGGGCCGGGACAGGGGGCTACATTCAGTACTTC. The encoded protein is CAWAGTGGYIQYF.

The rearrangement links TRBV29-1 to TRBJ2-3; 12 bases match TRBD2. CDR1 is SQVTM, CDR2 ANQGSEA, per germline. The CDR3 contains 14 residues. The trim removed 4 bases at V and 4 bases at J, leaving 3 bases unmatched. The CDR3 coding sequence is TGCAGCGTTGTCCTAGCGGGAGGGGCAGATACGCAGTATTTT. Translated, it gives CSVVLAGGADTQYF.

In this sample, this clonotype turned up many times. The rearrangement joins TRBV20-1 to TRBJ2-7; D is unresolved. CDR3 length: 11 residues. Deletions cut 3 bases from V and 5 bases from J, with 8 bases between. Germline V CDR1 and CDR2: DFQATT, SNEGSKA (reference sequence). CDR3 region: CSASLANEQYF. CDR3 DNA: TGCAGTGCTAGTCTGGCAAACGAGCAGTACTTC.

The V call is TRBV29-1, the J call TRBJ2-2; 7 bases agree with TRBD1. The CDR3 contains 13 residues. The germline V gene has CDR1 SQVTM and CDR2 ANQGSEA. Trimming at V came to 3 bases and at J to 5 bases, leaving 3 bases not matched to a gene. The CDR3 region is CSVDRGQTGELFF. CDR3 bases: TGCAGCGTTGACAGGGGACAGACCGGGGAGCTGTTTTTT.

This clonotype came up many times. J is TRBJ2-1 and V is TRBV12-3 or TRBV12-4; D possibly corresponds to TRBD2 (6 bases). The CDR3 sequence is 15 residues long. The V end was cut by 5 bases, the J end by 4 bases, with 15 bases between. CDR3 region: CASSGGGAVYNEQFF. CDR3 coding DNA: TGTGCCAGCAGTGGTGGCGGGGCAGTTTACAATGAGCAGTTCTTC.